This entry is about one TCR beta chain. For every subset, genomic DNA was evenly distributed across several immunoSEQ plates. The method was immunoSEQ multiplex PCR; TCRdb's version includes in-frame clones alone and lacks a portion of them. This table holds under 600,000 clones, 98% found once. These data come from a study of shared clonotypes between healthy human individuals. CD8 cells regarded as naive lacked CD45RO, were positively chosen for CCR7, and omitted terminally differentiated effector memory CD45RA+ cells. The material sequenced was naive CD8+ T cells sorted from blood. The sequence came from a man aged 25-45 years in good health.

CDR3 in amino acids: CASSLSGALSYEQYF. CDR3 bases: TGTGCCAGCAGTTTATCAGGGGCCTTGTCCTACGAGCAGTACTTC. The J gene is TRBJ2-7, the V gene TRBV27, with TRBD1 as a possible D gene (5 bases). CDR1 is MNHEY, CDR2 SMNVEV, per germline (reference sequence). This CDR3 has 15 amino acids. With 0 bases removed from V and 1 base from J, the gap between germline ends came to 10 bases.